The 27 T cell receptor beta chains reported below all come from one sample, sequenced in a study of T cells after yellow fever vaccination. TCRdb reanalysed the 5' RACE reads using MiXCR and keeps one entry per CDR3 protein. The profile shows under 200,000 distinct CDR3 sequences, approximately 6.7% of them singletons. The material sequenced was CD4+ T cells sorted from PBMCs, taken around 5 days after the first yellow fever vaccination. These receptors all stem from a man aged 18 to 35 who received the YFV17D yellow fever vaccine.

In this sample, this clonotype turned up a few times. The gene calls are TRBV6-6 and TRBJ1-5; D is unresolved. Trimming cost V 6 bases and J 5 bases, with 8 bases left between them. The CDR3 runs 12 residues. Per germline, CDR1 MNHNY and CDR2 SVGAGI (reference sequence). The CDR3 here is CASSSEDQPQHF. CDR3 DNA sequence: TGTGCCAGCAGCTCTGAGGATCAGCCCCAGCATTTT.

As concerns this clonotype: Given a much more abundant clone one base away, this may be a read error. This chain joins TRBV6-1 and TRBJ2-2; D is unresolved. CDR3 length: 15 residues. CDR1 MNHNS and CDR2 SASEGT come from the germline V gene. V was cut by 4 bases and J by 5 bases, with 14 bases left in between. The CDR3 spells CASSVQEVWTGELFF. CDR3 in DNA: TGTGCCAGCAGTGTCCAGGAAGTATGGACCGGGGAGCTGTTTTTT.

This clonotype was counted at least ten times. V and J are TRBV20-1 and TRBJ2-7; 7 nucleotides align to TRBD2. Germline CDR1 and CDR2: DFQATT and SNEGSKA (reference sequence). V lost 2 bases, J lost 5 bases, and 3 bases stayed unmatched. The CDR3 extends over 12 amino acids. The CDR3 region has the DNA TGCAGTGCTAGACCGGGGGGTAACGAGCAGTACTTC. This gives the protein CSARPGGNEQYF.

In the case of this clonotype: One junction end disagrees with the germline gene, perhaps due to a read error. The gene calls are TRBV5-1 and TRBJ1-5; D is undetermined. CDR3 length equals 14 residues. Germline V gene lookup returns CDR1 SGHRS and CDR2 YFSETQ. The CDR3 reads CTSSLVGLDQPQHF. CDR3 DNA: TGCACCAGCAGCTTGGTGGGTTTGGATCAGCCCCAGCATTTT. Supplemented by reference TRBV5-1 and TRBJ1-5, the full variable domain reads KAGVTQTPRYLIKTRGQQVTLSCSPISGHRSVSWYQQTPGQGLQFLFEYFSETQRNKGNFPGRFSGRQFSNSRSEMNVSTLELGDSALYLCTSSLVGLDQPQHFGDGTRLSIL.

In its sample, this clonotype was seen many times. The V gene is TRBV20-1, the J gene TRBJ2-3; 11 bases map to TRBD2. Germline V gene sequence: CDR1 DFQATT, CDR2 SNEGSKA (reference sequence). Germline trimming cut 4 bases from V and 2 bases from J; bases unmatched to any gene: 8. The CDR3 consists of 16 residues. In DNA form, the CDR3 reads TGCAGTGCTAAACCCTTAGCGGGGGGGGACACAGATACGCAGTATTTT. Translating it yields CSAKPLAGGDTDTQYF.

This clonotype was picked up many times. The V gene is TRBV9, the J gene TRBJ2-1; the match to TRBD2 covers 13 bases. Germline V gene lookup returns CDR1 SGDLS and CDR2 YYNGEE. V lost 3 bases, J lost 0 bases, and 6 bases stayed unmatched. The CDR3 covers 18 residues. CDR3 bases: TGTGCCAGCAGCGCGACTAGCGGGGGGCCCAACTCCTACAATGAGCAGTTCTTC. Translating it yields CASSATSGGPNSYNEQFF.

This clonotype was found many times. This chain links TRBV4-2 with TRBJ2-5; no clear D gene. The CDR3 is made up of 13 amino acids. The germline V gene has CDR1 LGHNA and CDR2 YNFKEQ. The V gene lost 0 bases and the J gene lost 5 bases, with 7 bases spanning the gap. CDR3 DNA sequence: TGTGCCAGCAGCCAAGACGGACGGGAGACCCAGTACTTC. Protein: CASSQDGRETQYF.

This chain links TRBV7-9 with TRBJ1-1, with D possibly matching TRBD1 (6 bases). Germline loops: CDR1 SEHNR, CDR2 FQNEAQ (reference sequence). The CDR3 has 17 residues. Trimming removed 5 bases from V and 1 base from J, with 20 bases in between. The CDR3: CASSPYRGGGSNTEAFF. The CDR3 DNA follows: TGTGCCAGCAGCCCCTACAGAGGGGGGGGGTCGAACACTGAAGCTTTCTTT.

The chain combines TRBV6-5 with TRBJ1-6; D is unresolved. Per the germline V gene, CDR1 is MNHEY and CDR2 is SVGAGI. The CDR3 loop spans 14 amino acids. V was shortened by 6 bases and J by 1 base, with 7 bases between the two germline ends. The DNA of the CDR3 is TGTGCCAGCAGGGTGGAATCCTATAATTCACCCCTCCACTTT. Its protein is CASRVESYNSPLHF.

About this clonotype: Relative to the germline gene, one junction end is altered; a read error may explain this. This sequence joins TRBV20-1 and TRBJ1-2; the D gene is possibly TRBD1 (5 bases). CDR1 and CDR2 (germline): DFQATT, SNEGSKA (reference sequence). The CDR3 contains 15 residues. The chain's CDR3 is CCARKAGIINYGYTF. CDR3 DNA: TGCTGTGCTAGAAAGGCAGGGATAATAAACTATGGCTACACCTTC.

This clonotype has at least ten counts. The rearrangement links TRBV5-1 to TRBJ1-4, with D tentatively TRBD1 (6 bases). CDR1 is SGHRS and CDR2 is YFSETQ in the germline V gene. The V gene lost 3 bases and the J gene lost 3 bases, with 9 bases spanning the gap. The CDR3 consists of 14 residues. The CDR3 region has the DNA TGCGCCAGCAGCTCAGGGGCCGCTAATGAAAAACTGTTTTTT. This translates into CASSSGAANEKLFF.

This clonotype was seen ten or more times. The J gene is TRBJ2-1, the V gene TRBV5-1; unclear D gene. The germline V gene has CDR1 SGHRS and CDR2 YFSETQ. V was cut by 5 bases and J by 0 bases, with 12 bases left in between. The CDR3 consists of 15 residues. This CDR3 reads CASSLGSTSYNEQFF. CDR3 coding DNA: TGCGCCAGCAGTCTAGGGTCTACCTCCTACAATGAGCAGTTCTTC.

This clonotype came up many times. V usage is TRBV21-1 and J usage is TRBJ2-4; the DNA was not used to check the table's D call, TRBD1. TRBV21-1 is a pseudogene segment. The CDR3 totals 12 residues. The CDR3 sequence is CASRGTRADQYF. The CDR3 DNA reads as TGTGCCAGCAGGGGGACCCGGGCGGATCAGTACTTC.

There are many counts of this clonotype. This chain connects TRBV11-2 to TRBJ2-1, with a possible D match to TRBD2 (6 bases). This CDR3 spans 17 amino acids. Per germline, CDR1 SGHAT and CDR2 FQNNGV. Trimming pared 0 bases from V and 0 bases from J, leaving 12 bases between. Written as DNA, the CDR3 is TGTGCCAGCAGCTTAGACGTCGGGGGAAGCTCCTACAATGAGCAGTTCTTC. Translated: CASSLDVGGSSYNEQFF. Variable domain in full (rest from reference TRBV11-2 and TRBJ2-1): EAGVAQSPRYKIIEKRQSVAFWCNPISGHATLYWYQQILGQGPKLLIQFQNNGVVDDSQLPKDRFSAERLKGVDSTLKIQPAKLEDSAVYLCASSLDVGGSSYNEQFFGPGTRLTVL.

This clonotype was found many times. The CDR3: CASSLRDRINEQFF. As DNA, the CDR3 is TGTGCCAGCAGCTTGAGGGACAGAATAAATGAGCAGTTCTTC. The rearrangement links TRBV11-1 to TRBJ2-1; 7 positions agree with TRBD1. V shed 3 bases and J 7 bases; nucleotides not matched to a gene: 6. Germline assignment: CDR1 SGHAT and CDR2 FQDESV (reference sequence). The CDR3 runs to 14 residues.

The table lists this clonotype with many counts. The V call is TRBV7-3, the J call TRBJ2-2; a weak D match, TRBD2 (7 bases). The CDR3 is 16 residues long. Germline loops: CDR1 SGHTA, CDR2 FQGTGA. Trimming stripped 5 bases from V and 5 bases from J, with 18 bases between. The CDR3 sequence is CASSPGGVHLTGELFF. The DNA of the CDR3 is TGTGCCAGCAGCCCGGGGGGCGTTCATTTAACCGGGGAGCTGTTTTTT.

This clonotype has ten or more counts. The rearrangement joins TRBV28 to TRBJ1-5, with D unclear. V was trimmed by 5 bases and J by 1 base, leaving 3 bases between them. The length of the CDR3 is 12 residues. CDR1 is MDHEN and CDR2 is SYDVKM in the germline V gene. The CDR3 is CASSKSNQPQHF. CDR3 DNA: TGTGCCAGCAGTAAAAGCAATCAGCCCCAGCATTTT.

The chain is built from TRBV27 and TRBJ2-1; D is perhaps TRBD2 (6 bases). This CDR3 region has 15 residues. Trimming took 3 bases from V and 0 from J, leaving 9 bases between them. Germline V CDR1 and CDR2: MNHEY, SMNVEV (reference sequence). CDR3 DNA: TGTGCCAGCAGTTTCCTCGGGGGCTCCTACAATGAGCAGTTCTTC. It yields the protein CASSFLGGSYNEQFF.

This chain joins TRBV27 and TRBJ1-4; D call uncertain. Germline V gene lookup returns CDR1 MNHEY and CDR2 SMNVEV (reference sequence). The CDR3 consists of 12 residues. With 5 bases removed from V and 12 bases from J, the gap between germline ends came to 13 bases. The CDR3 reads CASSAPIGQLFF. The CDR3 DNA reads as TGTGCCAGCAGTGCCCCAATTGGACAACTGTTTTTT.

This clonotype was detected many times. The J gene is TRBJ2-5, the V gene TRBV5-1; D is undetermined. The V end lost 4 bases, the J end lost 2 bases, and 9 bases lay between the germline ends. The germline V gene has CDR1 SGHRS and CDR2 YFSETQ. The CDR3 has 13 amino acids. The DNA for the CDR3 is TGCGCCAGCAGCATGATAGTACAAGAGACCCAGTACTTC. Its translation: CASSMIVQETQYF.

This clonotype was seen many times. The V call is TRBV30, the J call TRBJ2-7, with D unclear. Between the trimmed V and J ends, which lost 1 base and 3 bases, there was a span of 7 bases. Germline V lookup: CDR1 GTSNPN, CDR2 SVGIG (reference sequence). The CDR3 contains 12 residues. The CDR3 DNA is TGTGCCTGGAGTGAGCCTCACTACGAGCAGTACTTC. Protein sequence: CAWSEPHYEQYF.

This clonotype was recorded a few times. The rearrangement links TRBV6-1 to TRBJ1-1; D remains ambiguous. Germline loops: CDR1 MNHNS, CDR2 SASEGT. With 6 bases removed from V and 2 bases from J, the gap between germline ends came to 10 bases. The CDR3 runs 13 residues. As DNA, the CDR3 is TGTGCCAGCAGATCTCACGCAAACACTGAAGCTTTCTTT. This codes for CASRSHANTEAFF.

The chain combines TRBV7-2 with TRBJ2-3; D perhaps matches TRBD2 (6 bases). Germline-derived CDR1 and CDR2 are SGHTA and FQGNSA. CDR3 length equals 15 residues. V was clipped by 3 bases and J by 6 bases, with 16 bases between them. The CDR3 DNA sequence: TGTGCCAGCAGCTTGGTCGGGACTCCCCTGGATACGCAGTATTTT. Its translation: CASSLVGTPLDTQYF.

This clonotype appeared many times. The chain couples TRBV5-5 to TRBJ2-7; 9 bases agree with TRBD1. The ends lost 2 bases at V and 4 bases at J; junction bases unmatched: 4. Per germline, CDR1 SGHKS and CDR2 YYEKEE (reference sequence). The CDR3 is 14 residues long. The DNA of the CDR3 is TGTGCCAGCAGCTTCGTTGGGACAGGGTACGAGCAGTACGTC. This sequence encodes CASSFVGTGYEQYV.

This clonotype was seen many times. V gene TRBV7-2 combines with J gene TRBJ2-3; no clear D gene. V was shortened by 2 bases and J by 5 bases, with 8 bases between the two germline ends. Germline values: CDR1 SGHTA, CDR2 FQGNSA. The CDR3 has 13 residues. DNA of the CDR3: TGTGCCAGCAGCTTATTCTCGGGAGATACGCAGTATTTT. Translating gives CASSLFSGDTQYF.

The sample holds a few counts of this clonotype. CDR3 residues: CASSPRRKTLSTDTQYF. The CDR3, as DNA: TGTGCCAGCAGTCCTAGGAGAAAGACCCTAAGCACAGATACGCAGTATTTT. The rearrangement links TRBV2 to TRBJ2-3; no firm D call. V dropped 5 bases and J dropped 0 bases, with 18 bases sitting between them. Germline V gives CDR1 SNHLY, CDR2 FYNNEI. This CDR3 comprises 17 residues.

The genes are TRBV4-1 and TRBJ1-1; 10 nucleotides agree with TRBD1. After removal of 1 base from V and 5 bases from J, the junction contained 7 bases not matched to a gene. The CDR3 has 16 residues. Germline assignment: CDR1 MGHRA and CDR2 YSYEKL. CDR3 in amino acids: CASSQVMGQGLTEAFF. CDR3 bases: TGCGCCAGCAGCCAAGTAATGGGACAGGGGTTGACTGAAGCTTTCTTT.